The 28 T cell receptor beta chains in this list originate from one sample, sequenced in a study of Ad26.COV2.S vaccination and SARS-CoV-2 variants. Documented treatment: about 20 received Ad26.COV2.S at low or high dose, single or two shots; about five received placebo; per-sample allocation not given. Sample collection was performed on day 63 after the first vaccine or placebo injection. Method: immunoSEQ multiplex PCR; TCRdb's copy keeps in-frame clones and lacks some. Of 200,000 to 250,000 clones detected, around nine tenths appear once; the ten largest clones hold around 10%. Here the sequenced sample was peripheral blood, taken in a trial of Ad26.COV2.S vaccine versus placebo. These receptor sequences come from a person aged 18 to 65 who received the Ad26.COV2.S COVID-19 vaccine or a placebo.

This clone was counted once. Here the CDR3 reads CASSQVKGTDGYTF. DNA of the CDR3: TGTGCCAGCAGCCAAGTGAAAGGGACGGATGGCTACACCTTC. This chain connects TRBV3-1 (or the pseudogene TRBV3-2) to TRBJ1-2; D possibly corresponds to TRBD1 (5 bases). CDR1 is LGHDT and CDR2 is YNNKEL in the germline V gene (reference sequence). V was trimmed by 1 base and J by 6 bases, leaving 12 bases between them. The CDR3 length is 14 residues.

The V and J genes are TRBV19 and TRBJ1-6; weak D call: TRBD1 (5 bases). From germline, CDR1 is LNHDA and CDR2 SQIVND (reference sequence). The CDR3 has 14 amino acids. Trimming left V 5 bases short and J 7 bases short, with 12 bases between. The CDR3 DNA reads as TGTGCCAGTAGTTCAAGAGCAGGGAATTCACCCCTCCACTTT. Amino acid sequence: CASSSRAGNSPLHF.

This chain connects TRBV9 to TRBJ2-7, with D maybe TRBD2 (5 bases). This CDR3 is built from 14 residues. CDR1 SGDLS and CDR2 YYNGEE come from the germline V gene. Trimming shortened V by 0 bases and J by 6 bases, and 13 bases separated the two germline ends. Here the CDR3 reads CASSVDGELGEQYF. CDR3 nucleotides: TGTGCCAGCAGCGTAGACGGGGAGTTAGGCGAGCAGTACTTC.

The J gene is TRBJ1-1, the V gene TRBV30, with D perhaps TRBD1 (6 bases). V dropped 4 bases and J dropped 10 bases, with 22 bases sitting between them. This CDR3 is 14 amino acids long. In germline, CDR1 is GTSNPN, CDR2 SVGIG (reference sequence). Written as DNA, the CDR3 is TGTGCCTGGATCCCTAGGGTTTGGCGAGGGGGAGCTTTCTTT. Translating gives CAWIPRVWRGGAFF.

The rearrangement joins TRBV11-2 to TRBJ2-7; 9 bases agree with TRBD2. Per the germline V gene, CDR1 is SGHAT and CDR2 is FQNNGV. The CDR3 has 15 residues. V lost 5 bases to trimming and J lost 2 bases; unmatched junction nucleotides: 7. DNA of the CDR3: TGTGCCAGCAGCCTCAATAGCGGGAGCACCTACGAGCAGTACTTC. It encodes CASSLNSGSTYEQYF.

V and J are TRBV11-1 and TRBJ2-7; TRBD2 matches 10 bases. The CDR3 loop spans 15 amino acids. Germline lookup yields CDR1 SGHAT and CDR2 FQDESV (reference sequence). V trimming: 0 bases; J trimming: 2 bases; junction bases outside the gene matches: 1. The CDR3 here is CASSLAAGGPYEQYF. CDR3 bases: TGTGCCAGCAGCTTAGCAGCGGGGGGGCCCTACGAGCAGTACTTC.

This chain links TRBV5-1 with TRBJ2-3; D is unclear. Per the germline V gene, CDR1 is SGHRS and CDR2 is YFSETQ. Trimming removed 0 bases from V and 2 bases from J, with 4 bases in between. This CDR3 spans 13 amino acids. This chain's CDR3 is CASSLGATDTQYF. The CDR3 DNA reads TGCGCCAGCAGCTTGGGGGCCACAGATACGCAGTATTTT.

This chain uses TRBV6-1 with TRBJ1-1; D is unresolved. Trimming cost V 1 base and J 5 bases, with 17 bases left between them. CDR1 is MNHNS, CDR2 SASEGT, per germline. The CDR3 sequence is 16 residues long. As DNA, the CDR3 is TGTGCCAGCAGTGAAGTAGATATTTTCGGAGGGACTGAAGCTTTCTTT. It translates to CASSEVDIFGGTEAFF.

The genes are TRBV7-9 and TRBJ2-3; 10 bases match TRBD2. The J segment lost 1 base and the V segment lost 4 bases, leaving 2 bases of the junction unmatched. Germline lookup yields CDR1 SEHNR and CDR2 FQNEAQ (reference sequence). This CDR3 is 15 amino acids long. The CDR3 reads CASSSGTSGTDTQYF. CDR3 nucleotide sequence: TGTGCCAGCAGCTCCGGGACTAGCGGCACAGATACGCAGTATTTT.

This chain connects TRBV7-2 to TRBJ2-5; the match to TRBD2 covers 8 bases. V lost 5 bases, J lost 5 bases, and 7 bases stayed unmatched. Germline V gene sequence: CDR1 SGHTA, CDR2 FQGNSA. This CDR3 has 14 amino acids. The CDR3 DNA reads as TGTGCCAGCAGCCGCGGGGGGCCGGGGGAGACCCAGTACTTC. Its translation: CASSRGGPGETQYF. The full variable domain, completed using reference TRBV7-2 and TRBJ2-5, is GAGVSQSPSNKVTEKGKDVELRCDPISGHTALYWYRQSLGQGLEFLIYFQGNSAPDKSGLPSDRFSAERTGGSVSTLTIQRTQQEDSAVYLCASSRGGPGETQYFGPGTRLLVL.

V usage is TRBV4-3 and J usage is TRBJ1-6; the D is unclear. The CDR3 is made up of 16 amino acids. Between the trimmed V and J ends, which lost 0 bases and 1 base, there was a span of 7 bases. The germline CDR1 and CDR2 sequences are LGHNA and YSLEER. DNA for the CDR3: TGCGCCAGCAGCCAAGAATGGGGTTCCTATAATTCACCCCTCCACTTT. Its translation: CASSQEWGSYNSPLHF.

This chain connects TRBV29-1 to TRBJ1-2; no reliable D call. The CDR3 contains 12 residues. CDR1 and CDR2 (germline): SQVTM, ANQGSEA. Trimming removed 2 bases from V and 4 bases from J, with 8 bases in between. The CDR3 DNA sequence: TGCAGCGTTGAACCCGGGAGCTATGGCTACACCTTC. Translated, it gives CSVEPGSYGYTF.

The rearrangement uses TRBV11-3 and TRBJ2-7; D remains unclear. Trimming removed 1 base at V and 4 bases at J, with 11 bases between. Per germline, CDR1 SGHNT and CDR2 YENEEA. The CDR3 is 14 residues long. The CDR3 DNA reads TGTGCCAGCAGCTTAGGTCTCCCCCCATACGAGCAGTACTTC. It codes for CASSLGLPPYEQYF.

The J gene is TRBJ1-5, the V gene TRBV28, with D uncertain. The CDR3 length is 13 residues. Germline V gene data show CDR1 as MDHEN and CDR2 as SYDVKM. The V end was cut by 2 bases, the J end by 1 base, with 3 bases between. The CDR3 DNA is TGTGCCAGCAGTTTAGAAAGCAATCAGCCCCAGCATTTT. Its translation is CASSLESNQPQHF.

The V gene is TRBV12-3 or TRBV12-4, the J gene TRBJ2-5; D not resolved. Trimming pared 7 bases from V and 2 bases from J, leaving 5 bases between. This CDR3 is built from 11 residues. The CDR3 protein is CASTPQETQYF. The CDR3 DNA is TGTGCCAGCACCCCACAAGAGACCCAGTACTTC.

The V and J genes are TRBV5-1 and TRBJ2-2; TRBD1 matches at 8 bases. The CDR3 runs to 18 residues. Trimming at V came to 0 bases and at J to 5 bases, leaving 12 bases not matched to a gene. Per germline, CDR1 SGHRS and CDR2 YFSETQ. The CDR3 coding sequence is TGCGCCAGCAGCTTGGCTCGTATCCGGGACAGGTGGACCGGGGAGCTGTTTTTT. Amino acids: CASSLARIRDRWTGELFF. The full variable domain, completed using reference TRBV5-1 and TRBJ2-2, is KAGVTQTPRYLIKTRGQQVTLSCSPISGHRSVSWYQQTPGQGLQFLFEYFSETQRNKGNFPGRFSGRQFSNSRSEMNVSTLELGDSALYLCASSLARIRDRWTGELFFGEGSRLTVL.

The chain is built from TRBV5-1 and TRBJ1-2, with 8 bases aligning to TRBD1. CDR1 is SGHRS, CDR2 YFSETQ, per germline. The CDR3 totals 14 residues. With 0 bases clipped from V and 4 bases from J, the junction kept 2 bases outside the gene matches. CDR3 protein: CASSLGTGIYGYTF. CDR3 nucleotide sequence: TGCGCCAGCAGCTTGGGGACAGGGATCTATGGCTACACCTTC.

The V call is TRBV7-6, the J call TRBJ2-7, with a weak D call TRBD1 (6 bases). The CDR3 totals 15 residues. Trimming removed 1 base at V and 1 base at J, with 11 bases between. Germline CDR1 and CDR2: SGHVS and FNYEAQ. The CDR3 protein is CASSLGAGQSYEQYF. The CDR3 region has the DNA TGTGCCAGCAGCTTAGGCGCAGGACAGTCCTACGAGCAGTACTTC. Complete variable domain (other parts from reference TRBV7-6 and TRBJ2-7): GAGVSQSPRYKVTKRGQDVALRCDPISGHVSLYWYRQALGQGPEFLTYFNYEAQQDKSGLPNDRFSAERPEGSISTLTIQRTEQRDSAMYRCASSLGAGQSYEQYFGPGTRLTVT.

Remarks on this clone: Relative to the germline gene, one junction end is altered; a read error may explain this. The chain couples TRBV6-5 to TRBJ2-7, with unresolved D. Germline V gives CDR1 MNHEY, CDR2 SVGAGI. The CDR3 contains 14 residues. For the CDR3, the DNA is TGTGCCAGCATTTACTTCGGCAGAACCTACGAGCAGTACTTC. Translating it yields CASIYFGRTYEQYF.

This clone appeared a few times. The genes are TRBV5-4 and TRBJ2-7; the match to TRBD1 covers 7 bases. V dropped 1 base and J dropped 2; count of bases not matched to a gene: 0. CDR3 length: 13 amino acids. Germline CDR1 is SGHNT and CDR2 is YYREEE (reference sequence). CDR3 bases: TGTGCCAGCAGCTTGACAGGGGCCTACGAGCAGTACTTC. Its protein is CASSLTGAYEQYF.

The CDR3 sequence is CSAREDGYTF. The CDR3 DNA sequence: TGCAGTGCTAGAGAGGATGGCTACACCTTC. V gene TRBV20-1 combines with J gene TRBJ1-2; D remains unclear. This CDR3 spans 10 amino acids. CDR1 is DFQATT and CDR2 is SNEGSKA in the germline V gene (reference sequence). Trimming pared 0 bases from V and 6 bases from J, leaving 2 bases between.

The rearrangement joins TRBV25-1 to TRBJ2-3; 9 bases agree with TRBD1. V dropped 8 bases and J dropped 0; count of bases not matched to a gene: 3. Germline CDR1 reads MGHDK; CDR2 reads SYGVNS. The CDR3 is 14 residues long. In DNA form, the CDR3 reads TGTGCCAGCCCCGGACAGGGGAGCACAGATACGCAGTATTTT. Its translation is CASPGQGSTDTQYF.

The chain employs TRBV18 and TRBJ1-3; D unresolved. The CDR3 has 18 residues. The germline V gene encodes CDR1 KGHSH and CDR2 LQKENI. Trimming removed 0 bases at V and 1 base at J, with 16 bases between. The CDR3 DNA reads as TGTGCCAGCTCACCACCGGGCGCCCGGGGTCGGTCTGGAAACACCATATATTTT. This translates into CASSPPGARGRSGNTIYF.

In DNA form, the CDR3 reads TGTGCCAGCTCACTCGGAGTAGGGGGCAATGAGCAGTTCTTC. Translated, it gives CASSLGVGGNEQFF. This sequence joins TRBV18 and TRBJ2-1; D perhaps matches TRBD1 (6 bases). The CDR3 runs 14 residues. Germline V gives CDR1 KGHSH, CDR2 LQKENI. V was pared by 4 bases and J by 6 bases, with 13 bases between.

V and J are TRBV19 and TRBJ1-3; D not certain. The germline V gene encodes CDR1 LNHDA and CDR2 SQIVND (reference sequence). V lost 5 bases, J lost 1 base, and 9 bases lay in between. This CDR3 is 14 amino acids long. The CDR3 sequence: CASSEAASGNTIYF. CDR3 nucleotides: TGTGCCAGTAGTGAGGCAGCATCTGGAAACACCATATATTTT.

CDR3 sequence reads: CASSSRTGKDEQYF. CDR3 sequence (DNA): TGTGCCAGCAGTTCCCGGACAGGGAAAGACGAGCAGTACTTC. This rearrangement joins TRBV27 to TRBJ2-7, with 8 bases aligning to TRBD1. Germline loops: CDR1 MNHEY, CDR2 SMNVEV (reference sequence). The CDR3 has 14 residues. Germline trimming cut 4 bases from V and 5 bases from J; bases unmatched to any gene: 7.

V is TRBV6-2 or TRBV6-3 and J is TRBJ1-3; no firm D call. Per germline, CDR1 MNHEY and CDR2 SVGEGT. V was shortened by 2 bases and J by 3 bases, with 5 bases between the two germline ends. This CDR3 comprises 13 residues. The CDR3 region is CASSYIVGNTIYF. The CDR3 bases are TGTGCCAGCAGTTACATCGTTGGAAACACCATATATTTT.

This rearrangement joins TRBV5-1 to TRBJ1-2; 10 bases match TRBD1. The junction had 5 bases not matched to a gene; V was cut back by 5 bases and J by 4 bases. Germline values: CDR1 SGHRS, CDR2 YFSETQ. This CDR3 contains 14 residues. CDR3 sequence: CASSETGGFYGYTF. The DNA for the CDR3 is TGCGCCAGCAGTGAGACAGGGGGCTTCTATGGCTACACCTTC. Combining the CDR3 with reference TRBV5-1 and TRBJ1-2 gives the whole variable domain KAGVTQTPRYLIKTRGQQVTLSCSPISGHRSVSWYQQTPGQGLQFLFEYFSETQRNKGNFPGRFSGRQFSNSRSEMNVSTLELGDSALYLCASSETGGFYGYTFGSGTRLTVV.